One T cell receptor (beta chain) is described in this entry. The germline V gene encodes CDR1 LNHNV and CDR2 YYDKDF (reference sequence). With V trimmed by 5 bases and J by 11 bases, 9 bases remained unmatched. The CDR3 is 13 amino acids. This sample is drawn from a study of cytomegalovirus exposure and HLA in healthy donors. This PCR relied on a set of 60 Vbeta primers and 13 Jbeta primers. Clones were sequenced by immunoSEQ multiplex PCR, and TCRdb holds only the in-frame ones, with some missing. The data show roughly 150,000 clones, roughly three quarters seen once. This receptor was obtained from a man aged 55 to 70 in good health and CMV-seronegative. The sequenced sample was PBMCs. The rearrangement joins TRBV15 to TRBJ2-3; 8 bases map to TRBD1. This CDR3 reads CATSEHSGTGQYF. The DNA of the CDR3 is TGTGCCACCAGCGAGCATTCCGGGACAGGGCAGTATTTT.